The 19 T cell receptor beta chains in this list originate from one sample, sequenced in a study of Graves' ophthalmopathy and Graves' hyperthyroidism (dated by TCRdb to the late 2010s). The sequencer listed for this sample is Illumina HiSeq 2000. For repertoire sequencing, TCR beta CDR3 regions were amplified from RNA transcripts. The first round of RT-PCR was done with HTBI primers and the Qiagen OneStep RT-PCR kit, and was followed by a second round of multiplex PCR, then size selection and purification. TCRdb reworked the public reads: Q25 trimming with fastp, MiXCR clone assembly, productive beta chains retained. CDR3 protein sequences are deduplicated, and each keeps its most common genes and DNA. This sample gives around 1.1 million distinct CDR3 sequences in total; 35% to 45% of them show up just once. The ten largest clones take up roughly 11% of the sample. Input material: peripheral blood or thyroid tissue (not recorded which). Receptor source: an adult man with Graves' hyperthyroidism.

About this clonotype itself: Just one base apart from a much larger clone, this may be a read error. The V and J genes are TRBV9 and TRBJ2-5, with D perhaps TRBD1 or TRBD2 (6 bases each). V lost 4 bases and J lost 7, with 14 bases in between. The CDR3 length is 13 residues. CDR1 is SGDLS and CDR2 is YYNGEE in the germline V gene. CDR3 protein: CASSPVRGGTQYF. CDR3 DNA: TGTGCCAGCAGCCCGGTCAGGGGAGGGACCCAGTACTTC.

This chain connects TRBV7-2 to TRBJ1-5; tentatively, D is TRBD1 (6 bases). The CDR3 spans 16 residues. V was cut by 5 bases and J by 6 bases, with 20 bases left in between. Germline V CDR1 and CDR2: SGHTA, FQGNSA. The CDR3 region has the DNA TGTGCCAGCAGCCCATCAAATAGCAGGGGAGGTCAGCCCCAGCATTTT. Protein product: CASSPSNSRGGQPQHF.

This clonotype was recorded at least ten times. This rearrangement joins TRBV4-1 to TRBJ2-7, with 9 bases matching TRBD1. This CDR3 is 14 amino acids long. Trimming removed 7 bases from V and 0 bases from J; junction bases left unmatched: 4. Germline assignment: CDR1 MGHRA and CDR2 YSYEKL. CDR3 sequence: CASTPGQGSYEQYF. CDR3 DNA sequence: TGCGCCAGCACCCCGGGACAGGGCTCCTACGAGCAGTACTTC.

This clonotype has only a few counts. Given a much more abundant clone one base away, this may be a read error. The chain uses TRBV29-1 and TRBJ2-7; 7 nucleotides match TRBD1. The CDR3 has 13 residues. Germline CDR1 and CDR2: SQVTM and ANQGSEA. The CDR3 protein is CSVNRQGGVEQCF. The CDR3, as DNA: TGCAGCGTGAACCGACAGGGTGGGGTCGAGCAGTGCTTC.

In DNA, the CDR3 is TGCAGTGCTAGAGTCAGGGCGGATGGCTACACCTTC. It translates to CSARVRADGYTF. The V call is TRBV20-1, the J call TRBJ1-2, with D maybe TRBD1 (5 bases). Between the trimmed V and J ends, which lost 1 base and 6 bases, there was a span of 9 bases. The CDR3 is 12 amino acids. Germline assignment: CDR1 DFQATT and CDR2 SNEGSKA (reference sequence).

The chain combines TRBV15 with TRBJ1-2; no clear D. Trimming removed 5 bases from V and 8 bases from J, with 24 bases in between. This CDR3 region has 16 residues. Per the germline V gene, CDR1 is LNHNV and CDR2 is YYDKDF (reference sequence). CDR3 coding DNA: TGTGCCACCAGCGCGGCAACGCAGAACCGGGCGGGAGGCTACACCTTC. Translating gives CATSAATQNRAGGYTF.

This clonotype was observed a few times. The gene calls are TRBV25-1 and TRBJ1-4; possible D gene TRBD1, 6 bases. CDR3 length: 16 residues. The V gene's germline CDR1 is MGHDK and CDR2 SYGVNS. Trimming pared 0 bases from V and 2 bases from J, leaving 10 bases between. The CDR3 sequence: CASSEYRGRTNEKLFF. The CDR3 region has the DNA TGTGCCAGCAGTGAATATAGGGGGAGGACTAATGAAAAACTGTTTTTT.

This clonotype came up many times. The rearrangement uses TRBV15 and TRBJ2-7, with D tentatively TRBD1 (5 bases). The CDR3 spans 17 residues. With 2 bases removed from V and 0 bases from J, the gap between germline ends came to 17 bases. Germline loops: CDR1 LNHNV, CDR2 YYDKDF (reference sequence). The CDR3 nucleotides read TGTGCCACCAGCAGAAGATGGTTAGGGGCTACCTCCTACGAGCAGTACTTC. Its translation: CATSRRWLGATSYEQYF.

This chain uses TRBV5-1 with TRBJ1-1; a weak D match, TRBD1 (5 bases). Germline loops: CDR1 SGHRS, CDR2 YFSETQ. The CDR3 totals 17 residues. V lost 1 base, J lost 1 base, and 17 bases lay in between. The CDR3 loop is CASSLRTKTQGNTEAFF. DNA of the CDR3: TGCGCCAGCAGCTTGCGGACTAAGACCCAGGGGAACACTGAAGCTTTCTTT. Combining the CDR3 with reference TRBV5-1 and TRBJ1-1 gives the whole variable domain KAGVTQTPRYLIKTRGQQVTLSCSPISGHRSVSWYQQTPGQGLQFLFEYFSETQRNKGNFPGRFSGRQFSNSRSEMNVSTLELGDSALYLCASSLRTKTQGNTEAFFGQGTRLTVV.

As for this clonotype: This is likely a read error, given that the CDR3 carries no conserved phenylalanine or tryptophan at its end. No DNA is shown, since the ends of the CDR3 on it are uncertain; the CDR3 is the one TCRdb lists. The chain recombines TRBV7-9 with TRBJ1-1; the table's D call, TRBD1, was not checked against the DNA. The germline V gene has CDR1 SEHNR and CDR2 FQNEAQ (reference sequence). A total of 9 residues make up the CDR3, ends included. The CDR3 reads CASTLDWGR.

This clonotype appeared a few times. The chain employs TRBV6-6 and TRBJ1-4; 10 bases fit TRBD1. CDR3 size: 16 residues. The germline gives CDR1 MNHNY, CDR2 SVGAGI (reference sequence). Losses at the gene ends were 6 bases for V and 8 bases for J; bases not matched to a gene: 12. In DNA, the CDR3 is TGTGCCAGCAGCCGTAAGACCGGGACAGGGGAAGAAAAACTGTTTTTT. Residues: CASSRKTGTGEEKLFF.

This clonotype occurred many times. The CDR3 DNA reads as TGTGCCAGCAGCCTTGGACAGGGGCACACTGAAGCTTTCTTT. Translation: CASSLGQGHTEAFF. The chain carries TRBV7-8 and TRBJ1-1, with TRBD1 identical over 9 bases. Germline trimming cut 5 bases from V and 3 bases from J; bases unmatched to any gene: 4. The CDR3 totals 14 residues. Germline V gene data show CDR1 as SGHVS and CDR2 as FQNEAQ.

This rearrangement joins TRBV6-8 to TRBJ2-7; D is ambiguous. The CDR3 covers 15 residues. Germline V gene sequence: CDR1 MNHGY, CDR2 SAAAGT. Trimming stripped 8 bases from V and 2 bases from J, with 19 bases between. The CDR3 DNA is TGTGCCAGCTCGAAGCCCGAGAGGTACCCCTACGAGCAGTACTTC. Translating gives CASSKPERYPYEQYF.

This clonotype has a count of ten or more. This chain links TRBV2 with TRBJ1-2; 7 bases agree with TRBD1. Germline lookup yields CDR1 SNHLY and CDR2 FYNNEI. With 0 bases clipped from V and 8 bases from J, the junction kept 12 bases outside the gene matches. CDR3 length: 16 residues. The chain's CDR3 is CASSEAQRDRVKGYTF. As DNA, the CDR3 is TGTGCCAGCAGTGAAGCGCAGCGAGACAGGGTGAAGGGCTACACCTTC.

In regard to this clonotype: Being one base from a much bigger clone, this may be a read error. V is TRBV29-1 and J is TRBJ2-7; D is possibly TRBD1 (7 bases). Between the trimmed V and J ends, which lost 4 bases and 4 bases, there was a span of 14 bases. The CDR3 is 13 amino acids. Germline-derived CDR1 and CDR2 are SQVTM and ANQGSEA. CDR3 in amino acids: CSVGPGGKYEQYF. The CDR3 coding sequence is TGCAGCGTTGGGCCAGGGGGGAAATACGAGCAGTACTTC.

Comments on this clonotype: The conserved phenylalanine or tryptophan normally closing the CDR3 is absent here, so this likely arose from a read error. The chain carries TRBV20-1 and TRBJ1-1, with D perhaps matching TRBD1 (5 bases). Looked up from germline, CDR1 is DFQATT and CDR2 is SNEGSKA (reference sequence). The CDR3 totals 11 residues. V was pared by 3 bases and J by 3 bases, with 5 bases between. Here the CDR3 DNA reads TGCAGTGCTAGGGGGGACACTGAAGCTTTCTCT. It encodes CSARGDTEAFS.

The gene calls are TRBV4-3 and TRBJ1-1; D remains ambiguous. CDR1 is LGHNA, CDR2 YSLEER, per germline. The CDR3 contains 16 residues. V was cut by 0 bases and J by 2 bases, with 13 bases left in between. The CDR3 loop reads CASSQDMGILNTEAFF. The CDR3 nucleotides read TGCGCCAGCAGCCAAGATATGGGGATTTTAAACACTGAAGCTTTCTTT.

This clonotype was counted many times. The V call is TRBV19, the J call TRBJ1-2; TRBD1 matches 7 bases. Losses at the gene ends were 6 bases for V and 3 bases for J; bases not matched to a gene: 10. Germline CDR1 reads LNHDA; CDR2 reads SQIVND (reference sequence). The CDR3 is 15 amino acids. The CDR3 nucleotides read TGTGCCAGTAGCAAGGACAGGTTGCGAGACTATGGCTACACCTTC. This codes for CASSKDRLRDYGYTF. Combining the CDR3 with reference TRBV19 and TRBJ1-2 gives the whole variable domain DGGITQSPKYLFRKEGQNVTLSCEQNLNHDAMYWYRQDPGQGLRLIYYSQIVNDFQKGDIAEGYSVSREKKESFPLTVTSAQKNPTAFYLCASSKDRLRDYGYTFGSGTRLTVV.

This clonotype was counted many times. V usage is TRBV9 and J usage is TRBJ2-5; 7 positions agree with TRBD1. The germline V gene has CDR1 SGDLS and CDR2 YYNGEE. The CDR3 has 15 residues. The trim removed 6 bases at V and 2 bases at J, leaving 10 bases unmatched. The CDR3 DNA reads as TGTGCCAGCAAACAGGGGATCGGCGGTCAAGAGACCCAGTACTTC. It specifies CASKQGIGGQETQYF.